A single sample is the source of the 12 T cell receptor beta chains below, sequenced in a study of spatial heterogeneity in lung cancer. Study conclusions and caveats: Mutation tallies in tumors tracked expanded intratumoral alpha and beta TCR counts.

Time point meaning: sample taken at primary tumor resection. Antigens of these TCRs are unknown. Each CDR3 protein is one row after TCRdb ran MiXCR on the 5' RACE reads. The sample has 9,000 to 13,000 distinct CDR3 sequences; about 8.4% are singletons. The sample was lung tumor tissue, taken at surgery. These receptors originate from a female donor with early-stage non-small cell lung cancer.

Concerning this clonotype: This beta chain lies outside the target of a library built for alpha chains; its clone size means little. The J gene is TRBJ1-5, the V gene TRBV30; D uncertain. The CDR3 has 13 residues. Per germline, CDR1 GTSNPN and CDR2 SVGIG (reference sequence). Trimming cost V 1 base and J 4 bases, with 8 bases left between them. The CDR3 loop is CAWSETPNQPQHF. The CDR3 nucleotides read TGTGCCTGGAGTGAAACACCGAATCAGCCCCAGCATTTT.

This clonotype counts as medium-sized (0.01 to 0.1%). This beta chain lies outside the target of a library built for alpha chains; its clone size means little. The chain is built from TRBV6-1 and TRBJ1-4; 7 positions agree with TRBD1. Germline CDR1 is MNHNS and CDR2 is SASEGT. The CDR3 contains 15 residues. Trimming at V came to 4 bases and at J to 13 bases, leaving 15 bases not matched to a gene. The CDR3 reads CASSAPDRRLLGLFF. CDR3 DNA: TGTGCCAGCAGTGCCCCGGACAGGCGGTTACTCGGACTGTTTTTT.

Details on this clonotype: This beta chain represents an off-target read in a library built for alpha chains; its size is of limited meaning. This rearrangement joins TRBV5-4 to TRBJ2-7; 12 bases align to TRBD2. The germline CDR1 and CDR2 sequences are SGHNT and YYREEE (reference sequence). The CDR3 covers 16 residues. V dropped 2 bases and J dropped 4; count of bases not matched to a gene: 7. CDR3 in amino acids: CASSLGVTSGSYEQYF. CDR3 bases: TGTGCCAGCAGCTTAGGGGTGACTAGCGGGAGTTACGAGCAGTACTTC.

This clonotype is labeled medium-sized. Little can be read into the size of this beta chain, an off-target read in a library designed for alpha chains. The gene calls are TRBV5-5 and TRBJ1-1; unclear D gene. Germline-derived CDR1 and CDR2 are SGHKS and YYEKEE (reference sequence). There are 15 residues in the CDR3. V lost 2 bases to trimming and J lost 1 base, with 12 bases between them. The CDR3 sequence is CASSLSLVKNTEAFF. Here the CDR3 DNA reads TGTGCCAGCAGCTTAAGTCTCGTGAAGAACACTGAAGCTTTCTTT.

This clonotype is medium-sized. This beta chain turned up in a library designed for alpha chains; as an off-target read, its abundance says little. The chain has TRBV12-3 or TRBV12-4 and TRBJ2-7, with D tentatively TRBD1 or TRBD2 (6 bases each). V lost 3 bases to trimming and J lost 6 bases, with 12 bases between them. The length of the CDR3 is 13 residues. The DNA for the CDR3 is TGTGCCAGCAGTTTTCACGGGGGCGCCGAGCAGTACTTC. It yields the protein CASSFHGGAEQYF.

At least ten counts were recorded for this clonotype. Within a library made for alpha chains, this beta chain is off target, and its count is uninformative. The chain is built from TRBV20-1 and TRBJ1-6; 7 nucleotides agree with TRBD1. Germline trimming cut 3 bases from V and 9 bases from J; bases unmatched to any gene: 8. From germline, CDR1 is DFQATT and CDR2 SNEGSKA (reference sequence). This CDR3 has 14 amino acids. CDR3: CSASDRARLSPLHF. CDR3 DNA sequence: TGCAGTGCTAGCGACAGGGCCCGACTTTCACCCCTCCACTTT.

This clonotype was counted many times. Being off target in a library aimed at alpha chains, this beta chain has a size of little meaning. The chain carries TRBV10-3 and TRBJ2-1; 8 bases fit TRBD1. Germline V lookup: CDR1 ENHRY, CDR2 SYGVKD. The junction had 3 bases not matched to a gene; V was cut back by 4 bases and J by 4 bases. The CDR3 loop spans 14 amino acids. The CDR3 DNA reads as TGTGCCATCAGTGCGGACAGGGCGTACAATGAGCAGTTCTTC. Its protein is CAISADRAYNEQFF.

This clonotype was seen repeatedly, ten times or more. The library was designed around alpha chains, so this beta chain is a stray read whose abundance carries little weight. J is TRBJ1-4 and V is TRBV30; 7 nucleotides align to TRBD1. Losses at the gene ends were 0 bases for V and 8 bases for J; bases not matched to a gene: 12. The CDR3 sequence is 16 residues long. Germline values: CDR1 GTSNPN, CDR2 SVGIG (reference sequence). CDR3 DNA: TGTGCCTGGAGTGTACGGCCGGGACAGTTCCTAGAAAAACTGTTTTTT. It yields the protein CAWSVRPGQFLEKLFF.

This clonotype was observed many times. This beta chain is a stray read from a library made for alpha chains; its abundance is not meaningful. This rearrangement joins TRBV12-3 or TRBV12-4 to TRBJ2-4, with D possibly TRBD2 on 5 matching bases. The CDR3 extends over 16 amino acids. The ends were cut back, 4 bases at V and 1 base at J, with 14 bases in the middle. The CDR3 region has the DNA TGTGCCAGCAGTTCCCAAGCGGATGTTGCCAAAAACATTCAGTACTTC. Its protein is CASSSQADVAKNIQYF.

By share, this clonotype ranks as medium-sized. This beta chain was picked up by a library intended for alpha chains and is off target, so its count carries little meaning. The chain joins TRBV5-1 to TRBJ2-3, with D perhaps TRBD2 (6 bases). This CDR3 region has 15 residues. The V gene's germline CDR1 is SGHRS and CDR2 YFSETQ. V dropped 4 bases and J dropped 5 bases, with 17 bases sitting between them. CDR3 amino acids: CASSTAGTGRDTQYF. The CDR3 nucleotides are TGCGCCAGCAGCACGGCCGGGACTGGAAGAGATACGCAGTATTTT.

This clonotype has ten or more counts. This beta chain is off target for a library built for alpha chains, so its abundance means little. The genes are TRBV4-1 and TRBJ2-5, with D tentatively TRBD2 (5 bases). The CDR3 contains 17 residues. Per the germline V gene, CDR1 is MGHRA and CDR2 is YSYEKL. The V and J ends lost 1 base and 2 bases respectively, with 17 bases between them. CDR3 DNA sequence: TGCGCCAGCAGCCAAGGACCCCCCGGGGAACTACAAGAGACCCAGTACTTC. Translated: CASSQGPPGELQETQYF.

This clonotype was seen ten or more times. This beta chain is an unintended read in a library built for alpha chains; its size means little. This rearrangement joins TRBV7-8 to TRBJ2-7, with D maybe TRBD2 (7 bases). V dropped 1 base and J dropped 3 bases, with 22 bases sitting between them. Germline values: CDR1 SGHVS, CDR2 FQNEAQ. The CDR3 has 18 amino acids. CDR3 DNA sequence: TGTGCCAGCAGCTTAGGTCGAACAATTACGCGGGGGCACTACGAGCAGTACTTC. Amino acid sequence: CASSLGRTITRGHYEQYF.